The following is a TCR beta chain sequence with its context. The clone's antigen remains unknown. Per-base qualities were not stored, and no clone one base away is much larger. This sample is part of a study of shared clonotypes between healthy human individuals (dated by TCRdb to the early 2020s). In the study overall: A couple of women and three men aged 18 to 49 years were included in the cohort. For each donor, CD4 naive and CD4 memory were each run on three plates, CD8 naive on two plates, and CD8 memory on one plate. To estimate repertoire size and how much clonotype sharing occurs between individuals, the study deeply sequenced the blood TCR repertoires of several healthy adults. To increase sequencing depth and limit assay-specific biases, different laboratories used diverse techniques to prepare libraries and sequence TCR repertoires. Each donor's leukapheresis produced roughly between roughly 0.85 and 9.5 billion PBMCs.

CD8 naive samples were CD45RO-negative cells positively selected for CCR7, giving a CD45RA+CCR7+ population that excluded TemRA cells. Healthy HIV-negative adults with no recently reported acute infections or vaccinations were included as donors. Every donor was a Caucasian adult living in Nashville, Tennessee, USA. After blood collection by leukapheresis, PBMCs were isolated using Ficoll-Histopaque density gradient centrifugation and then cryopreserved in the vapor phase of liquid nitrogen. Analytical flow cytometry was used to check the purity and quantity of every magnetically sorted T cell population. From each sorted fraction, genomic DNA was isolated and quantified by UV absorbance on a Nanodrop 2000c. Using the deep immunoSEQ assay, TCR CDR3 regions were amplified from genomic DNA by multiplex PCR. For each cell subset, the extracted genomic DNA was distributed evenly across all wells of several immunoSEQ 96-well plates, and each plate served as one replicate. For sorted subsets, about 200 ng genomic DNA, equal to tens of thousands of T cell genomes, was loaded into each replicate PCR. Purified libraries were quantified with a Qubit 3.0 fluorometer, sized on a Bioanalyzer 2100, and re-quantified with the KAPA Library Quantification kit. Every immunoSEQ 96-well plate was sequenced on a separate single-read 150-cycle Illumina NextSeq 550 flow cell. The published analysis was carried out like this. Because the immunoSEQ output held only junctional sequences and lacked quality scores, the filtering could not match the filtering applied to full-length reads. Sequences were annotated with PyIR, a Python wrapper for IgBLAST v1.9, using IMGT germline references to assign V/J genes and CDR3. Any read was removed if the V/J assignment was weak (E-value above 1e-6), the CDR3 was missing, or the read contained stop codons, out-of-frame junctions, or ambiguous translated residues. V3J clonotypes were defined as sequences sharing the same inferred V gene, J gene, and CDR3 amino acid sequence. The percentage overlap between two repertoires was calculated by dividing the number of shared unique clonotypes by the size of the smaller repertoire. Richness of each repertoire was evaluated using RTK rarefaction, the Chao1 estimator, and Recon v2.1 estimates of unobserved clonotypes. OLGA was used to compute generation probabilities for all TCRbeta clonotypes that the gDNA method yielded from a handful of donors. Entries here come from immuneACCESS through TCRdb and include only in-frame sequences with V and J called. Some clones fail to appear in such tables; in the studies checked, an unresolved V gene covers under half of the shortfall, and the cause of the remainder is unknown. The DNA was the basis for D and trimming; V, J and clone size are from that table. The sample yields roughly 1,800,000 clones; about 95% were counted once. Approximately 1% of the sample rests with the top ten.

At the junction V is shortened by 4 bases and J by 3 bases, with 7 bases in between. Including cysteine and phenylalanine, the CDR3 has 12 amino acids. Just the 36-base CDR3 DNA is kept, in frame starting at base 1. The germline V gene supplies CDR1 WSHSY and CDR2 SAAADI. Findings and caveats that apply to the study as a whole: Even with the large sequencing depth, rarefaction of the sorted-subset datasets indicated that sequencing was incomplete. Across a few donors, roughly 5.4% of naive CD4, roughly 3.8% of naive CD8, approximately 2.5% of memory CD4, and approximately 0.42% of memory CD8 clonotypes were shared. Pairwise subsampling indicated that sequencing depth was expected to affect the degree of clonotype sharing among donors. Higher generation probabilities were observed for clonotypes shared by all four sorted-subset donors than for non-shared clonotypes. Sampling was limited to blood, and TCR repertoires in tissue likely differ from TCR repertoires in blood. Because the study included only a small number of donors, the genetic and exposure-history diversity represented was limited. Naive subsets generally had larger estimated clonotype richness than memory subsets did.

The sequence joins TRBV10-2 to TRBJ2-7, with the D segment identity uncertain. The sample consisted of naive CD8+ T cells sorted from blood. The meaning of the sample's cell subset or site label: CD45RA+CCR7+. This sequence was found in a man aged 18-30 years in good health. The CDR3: CASSVGFYEQYF. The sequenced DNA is TGCGCCAGCAGTGTGGGGTTCTACGAGCAGTACTTC.